Listed here is a single T cell receptor beta chain. Its antigen is unidentified. The CDR3 runs to 16 residues. Germline V gene lookup returns CDR1 LGHNA and CDR2 YNFKEQ. Between the trimmed V and J ends, which lost 4 bases and 2 bases, there was a span of 14 bases. Generated by immunoSEQ multiplex PCR, the TCRdb table keeps only in-frame clones and is missing some. Of some 2 million clones in the sample, around 96% were seen once. This entry belongs to a study of shared clonotypes between healthy human individuals. The naive CD8 population came from CD45RO-negative cells selected for CCR7, without terminally differentiated effector memory CD45RA+ cells. Adults of Caucasian background living in Nashville, Tennessee made up all donors. Points from the study as a whole: Among several donors, about 4.6% of naive CD4 clonotypes were found in common. Only blood samples were collected, and tissue repertoires likely differ.

The chain couples TRBV4-2 to TRBJ2-2; D unclear. Input material: naive CD8+ T cells sorted from blood. This sequence originates from a man younger than 35 in good health. The CDR3 spells CASSPLGGLNTGELFF. In DNA, the CDR3 is TGTGCCAGCAGCCCCCTTGGCGGTTTAAACACCGGGGAGCTGTTTTTT.